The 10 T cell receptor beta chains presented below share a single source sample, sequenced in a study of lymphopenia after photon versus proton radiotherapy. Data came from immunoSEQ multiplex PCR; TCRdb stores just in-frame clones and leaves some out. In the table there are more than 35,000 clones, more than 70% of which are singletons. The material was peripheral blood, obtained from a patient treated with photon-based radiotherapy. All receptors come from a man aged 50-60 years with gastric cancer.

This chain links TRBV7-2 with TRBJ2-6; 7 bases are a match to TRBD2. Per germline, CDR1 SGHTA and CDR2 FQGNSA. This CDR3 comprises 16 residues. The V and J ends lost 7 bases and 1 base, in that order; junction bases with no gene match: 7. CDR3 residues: CASTIAGASGANVLTF. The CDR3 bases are TGTGCCAGCACCATAGCGGGTGCTTCTGGGGCCAACGTCCTGACTTTC.

CDR3 sequence: CASSASEGTEAFF. For the CDR3, the DNA is TGTGCCAGCAGTGCCTCTGAAGGCACTGAAGCTTTCTTT. This chain links TRBV6-4 with TRBJ1-1; unclear D gene. The CDR3 extends over 13 amino acids. V lost 4 bases and J 4 bases, leaving 10 bases between the germline ends. The germline gives CDR1 MRHNA, CDR2 SNTAGT.

The CDR3 DNA is TGTGCCAGCAGTTCCCCCGGACTAGCTCGGTACGAGCAGTACTTC. Translating it yields CASSSPGLARYEQYF. This chain joins TRBV28 and TRBJ2-7, with TRBD2 matching 8 bases. The CDR3 extends over 15 amino acids. Germline lookup yields CDR1 MDHEN and CDR2 SYDVKM. V lost 4 bases, J lost 4 bases, and 9 bases stayed unmatched.

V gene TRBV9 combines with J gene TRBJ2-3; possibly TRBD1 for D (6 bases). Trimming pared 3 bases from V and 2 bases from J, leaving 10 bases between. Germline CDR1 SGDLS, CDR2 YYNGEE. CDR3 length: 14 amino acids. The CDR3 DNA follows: TGTGCCAGCAGCGCCTGGGACAACACAGATACGCAGTATTTT. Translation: CASSAWDNTDTQYF.

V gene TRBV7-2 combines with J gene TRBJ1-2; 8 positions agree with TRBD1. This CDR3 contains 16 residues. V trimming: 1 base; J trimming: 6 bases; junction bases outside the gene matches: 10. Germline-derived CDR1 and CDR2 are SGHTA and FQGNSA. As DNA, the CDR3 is TGTGCCAGCAGCTTAGTAATGCGGCAGGGGGCCGATGGCTACACCTTC. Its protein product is CASSLVMRQGADGYTF.

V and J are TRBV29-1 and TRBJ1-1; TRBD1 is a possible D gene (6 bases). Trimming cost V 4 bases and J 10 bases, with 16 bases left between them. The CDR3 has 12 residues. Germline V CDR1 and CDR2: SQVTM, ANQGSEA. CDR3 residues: CSVVQQGRVAFF. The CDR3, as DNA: TGCAGCGTTGTGCAGCAGGGGAGGGTAGCTTTCTTT. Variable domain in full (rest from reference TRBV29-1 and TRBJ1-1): SAVISQKPSRDICQRGTSLTIQCQVDSQVTMMFWYRQQPGQSLTLIATANQGSEATYESGFVIDKFPISRPNLTFSTLTVSNMSPEDSSIYLCSVVQQGRVAFFGQGTRLTVV.

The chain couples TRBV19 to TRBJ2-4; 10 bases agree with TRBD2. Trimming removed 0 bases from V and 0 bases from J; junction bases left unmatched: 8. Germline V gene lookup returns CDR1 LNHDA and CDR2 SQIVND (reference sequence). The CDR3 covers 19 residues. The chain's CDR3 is CASSIESSGSWLAKNIQYF. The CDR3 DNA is TGTGCCAGTAGTATAGAATCTAGCGGGAGCTGGCTAGCCAAAAACATTCAGTACTTC.

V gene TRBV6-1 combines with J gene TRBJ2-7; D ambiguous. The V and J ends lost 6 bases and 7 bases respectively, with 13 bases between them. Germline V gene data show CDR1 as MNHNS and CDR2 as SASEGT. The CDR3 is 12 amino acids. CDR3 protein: CASRVHEEEQYF. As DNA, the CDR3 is TGTGCCAGCAGGGTACACGAGGAAGAGCAGTACTTC.

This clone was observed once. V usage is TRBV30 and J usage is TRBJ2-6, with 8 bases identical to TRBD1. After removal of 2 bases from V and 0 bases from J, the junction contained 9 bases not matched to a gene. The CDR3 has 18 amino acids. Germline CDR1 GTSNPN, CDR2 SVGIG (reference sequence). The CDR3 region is CAWSPTTGVYSGANVLTF. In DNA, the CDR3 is TGTGCCTGGAGTCCAACGACAGGGGTCTACTCTGGGGCCAACGTCCTGACTTTC.

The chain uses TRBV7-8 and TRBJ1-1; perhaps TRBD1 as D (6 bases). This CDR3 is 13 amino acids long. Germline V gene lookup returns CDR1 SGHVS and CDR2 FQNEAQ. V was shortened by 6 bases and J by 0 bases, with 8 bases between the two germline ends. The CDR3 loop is CASRQGVNTEAFF. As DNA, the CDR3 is TGTGCCAGCAGACAGGGAGTGAACACTGAAGCTTTCTTT.